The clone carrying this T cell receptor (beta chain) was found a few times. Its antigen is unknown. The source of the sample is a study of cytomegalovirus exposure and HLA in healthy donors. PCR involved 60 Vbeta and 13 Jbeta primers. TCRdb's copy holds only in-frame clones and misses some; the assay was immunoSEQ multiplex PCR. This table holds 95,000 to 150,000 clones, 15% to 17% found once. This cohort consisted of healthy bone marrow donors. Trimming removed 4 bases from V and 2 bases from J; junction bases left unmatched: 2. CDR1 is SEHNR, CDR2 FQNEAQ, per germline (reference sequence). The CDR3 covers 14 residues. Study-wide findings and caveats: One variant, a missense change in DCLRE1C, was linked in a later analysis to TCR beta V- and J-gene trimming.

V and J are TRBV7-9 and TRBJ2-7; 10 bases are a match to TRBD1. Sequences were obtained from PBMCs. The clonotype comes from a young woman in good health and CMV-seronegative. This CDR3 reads CASSSGQGAYEQYF. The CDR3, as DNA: TGTGCCAGCAGCTCCGGACAGGGGGCCTACGAGCAGTACTTC.